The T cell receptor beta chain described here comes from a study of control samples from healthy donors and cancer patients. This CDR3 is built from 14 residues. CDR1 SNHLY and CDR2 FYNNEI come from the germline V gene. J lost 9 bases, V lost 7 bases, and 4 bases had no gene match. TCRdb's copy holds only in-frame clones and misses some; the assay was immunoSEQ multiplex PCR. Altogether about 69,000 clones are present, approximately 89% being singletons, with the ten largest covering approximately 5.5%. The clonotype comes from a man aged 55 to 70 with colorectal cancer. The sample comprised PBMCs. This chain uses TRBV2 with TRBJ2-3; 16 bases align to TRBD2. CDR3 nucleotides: TGTGCCAGCAATCCGGGACTAGCGGGGGGGACGCAGTATTTT. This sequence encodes CASNPGLAGGTQYF. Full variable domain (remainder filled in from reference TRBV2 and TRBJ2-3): EPEVTQTPSHQVTQMGQEVILRCVPISNHLYFYWYRQILGQKVEFLVSFYNNEISEKSEIFDDQFSVERPDGSNFTLKIRSTKLEDSAMYFCASNPGLAGGTQYFGPGTRLTVL.